Below, 4 T cell receptor beta chains from the same sample are listed, as sequenced in a study of cytomegalovirus exposure and HLA in healthy donors. Assay used: immunoSEQ multiplex PCR; TCRdb lists only in-frame clones, some missing. The sample lists some 170,000 clones, about 86% occurring once. Sequenced input: PBMCs. All receptors come from a woman younger than 45 in good health and CMV-seronegative.

The chain uses TRBV13 and TRBJ2-7; 8 bases match TRBD1. The germline gives CDR1 PRHDT, CDR2 FYEKMQ (reference sequence). J gave up 1 base and V 0 bases, and 5 bases lay outside the gene matches. CDR3 size: 16 residues. The CDR3 DNA sequence: TGTGCCAGCAGCTTAGGGGGCAGGGGGCGATCCTACGAGCAGTACTTC. Protein sequence: CASSLGGRGRSYEQYF.

This clone was seen a single time. The chain has TRBV27 and TRBJ2-7, with 9 bases identical to TRBD1. The CDR3 has 16 amino acids. The germline CDR1 and CDR2 sequences are MNHEY and SMNVEV (reference sequence). With 6 bases clipped from V and 8 bases from J, the junction kept 17 bases outside the gene matches. CDR3: CASSGSTGQGFVKQYF. CDR3 sequence (DNA): TGTGCCAGCAGCGGGAGCACGGGACAGGGTTTTGTTAAGCAGTACTTC.

This clone was picked up one time. CDR3 protein: CASSRDRGFNQPQHF. The CDR3 bases are TGTGCCAGCAGTCGGGACAGGGGATTCAATCAGCCCCAGCATTTT. The chain couples TRBV7-2 to TRBJ1-5; 10 bases map to TRBD1. The CDR3 contains 15 residues. Germline CDR1 reads SGHTA; CDR2 reads FQGNSA. The V gene end was trimmed by 6 bases and the J gene end by 3 bases; junction bases not matched to a gene: 5. The entire variable domain, with the rest obtained from reference TRBV7-2 and TRBJ1-5, is as follows: GAGVSQSPSNKVTEKGKDVELRCDPISGHTALYWYRQSLGQGLEFLIYFQGNSAPDKSGLPSDRFSAERTGGSVSTLTIQRTQQEDSAVYLCASSRDRGFNQPQHFGDGTRLSIL.

The CDR3 coding sequence is TGTGCCAGTAGCCCATCGGGGACAAGCTCCTACGAGCAGTACTTC. It yields the protein CASSPSGTSSYEQYF. The chain couples TRBV19 to TRBJ2-7, with D tentatively TRBD1 (6 bases). The V gene lost 6 bases and the J gene lost 0 bases, with 15 bases spanning the gap. The V gene's germline CDR1 is LNHDA and CDR2 SQIVND (reference sequence). CDR3 length: 15 amino acids.